This TCR beta chain comes out of a study of blood T cell repertoires in COVID-19. Study background: Some COVID-19 samples were acute and others convalescent; all came from the United States, Italy and Spain. The cDNA or gDNA used as material had been derived from T cells, B-cell-depleted T cells, or PBMCs.

Original methodology: Nucleated cell counts were estimated from reference gene primer amplification. Assay: immunoSEQ multiplex PCR; the TCRdb copy retains only in-frame clones and omits some. The DNA gave D and trimming, while V, J and clone size come from that table. This sample has 350,000 or so clones; nearly 90% occur once, and the top ten carry 5% to 8.5%. The CDR3 loop spans 15 amino acids. With 3 bases clipped from V and 7 bases from J, the junction kept 7 bases outside the gene matches. Germline lookup yields CDR1 LGHDT and CDR2 YNNKEL (reference sequence). The sample comprised peripheral blood. The source of this sequence is a man younger than 35 with active or convalescent COVID-19. The chain links TRBV3-1 (or the pseudogene TRBV3-2) to TRBJ2-2, with 8 nucleotides matching TRBD2. The CDR3 sequence: CASSQVASGYGELFF. The CDR3 DNA reads TGTGCCAGCAGCCAGGTGGCTAGCGGGTACGGGGAGCTGTTTTTT.